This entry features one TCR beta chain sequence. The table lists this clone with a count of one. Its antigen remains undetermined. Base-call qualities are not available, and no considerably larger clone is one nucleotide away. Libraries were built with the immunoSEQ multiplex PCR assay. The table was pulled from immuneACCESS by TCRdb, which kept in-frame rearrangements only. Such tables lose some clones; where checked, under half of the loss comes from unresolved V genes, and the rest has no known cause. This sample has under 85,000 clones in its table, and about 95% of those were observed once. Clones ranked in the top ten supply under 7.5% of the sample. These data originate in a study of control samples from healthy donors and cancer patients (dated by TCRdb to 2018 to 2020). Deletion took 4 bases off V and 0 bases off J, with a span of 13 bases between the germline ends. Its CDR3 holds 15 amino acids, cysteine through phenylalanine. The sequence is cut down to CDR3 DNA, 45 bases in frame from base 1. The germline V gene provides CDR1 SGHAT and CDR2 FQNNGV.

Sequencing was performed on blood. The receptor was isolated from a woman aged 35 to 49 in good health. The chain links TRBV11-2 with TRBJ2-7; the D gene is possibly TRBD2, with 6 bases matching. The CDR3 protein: CASSSDYSPSYEQYF. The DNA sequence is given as TGTGCCAGCAGCTCGGACTATTCGCCCTCCTACGAGCAGTACTTC.